The rows below give T cell receptor beta chains drawn from one sample of a study of blood T cell repertoires in COVID-19. The table came from immunoSEQ multiplex PCR; TCRdb's copy has only in-frame clones and leaves some out. The sample contains approximately 59,000 clones, around 80% of which appear only once. Sequencing was performed on peripheral blood. The receptor source for this set is a man older than 75 with acute or convalescent COVID-19. CDR3s include the opening cysteine and the closing phenylalanine or tryptophan. D genes are given only for firm matches. Expanded clones get a size class; other rows say once, few or many, or leave the size out.

clone_size,d_call,j_call,v_call,cdr3_aa,cdr3_nt
NA,TRBD2,TRBJ2-7,TRBV29-1,CSVTAAGAYEQYF,TGCAGCGTGACAGCAGCGGGGGCCTACGAGCAGTACTTC
NA,NA,TRBJ1-3,TRBV6-5,CASSYFSQGPGNTIYF,TGTGCCAGCAGTTACTTTTCACAGGGACCTGGAAACACCATATATTTT
NA,TRBD2,TRBJ2-7,TRBV19,CASSCREGLCEQYF,TGTGCCAGTAGTTGTCGGGAGGGCCTGTGCGAGCAGTACTTC
NA,TRBD2,TRBJ2-4,TRBV19,CASSPSPRGGQILEYF,TGTGCCAGTAGTCCTTCCCCCCGGGGAGGGCAGATCTTAGAGTACTTC
NA,NA,TRBJ1-5,TRBV18,CASSPGTTGNQPQHF,TGTGCCAGCTCACCAGGGACAACGGGCAATCAGCCCCAGCATTTT
NA,NA,TRBJ1-2,TRBV18,CASSSGGGGYGYTF,TGTGCCAGCTCATCAGGAGGAGGCGGCTATGGCTACACCTTC
NA,NA,TRBJ2-5,TRBV24-1,CAPPSTGPQETQYF,TGTGCCCCCCCCTCTACAGGTCCCCAAGAGACCCAGTACTTC
NA,TRBD1,TRBJ2-7,TRBV7-9,CASSPGQGWVWHYEQYF,TGTGCCAGCAGCCCGGGACAGGGCTGGGTTTGGCACTACGAGCAGTACTTC
NA,NA,TRBJ2-2,TRBV24-1,CATSARDSVFTGELFF,TGTGCCACCAGTGCCCGGGACTCCGTGTTCACCGGGGAGCTGTTTTTT
NA,NA,TRBJ2-3,TRBV29-1,CSVGARVVVDTQYF,TGCAGCGTTGGTGCCCGGGTTGTTGTAGATACGCAGTATTTT
NA,TRBD2,TRBJ2-3,TRBV7-9,CASSDSGLAGSSDTQYF,TGTGCCAGCAGTGATTCGGGACTAGCGGGTTCGAGCGATACGCAGTATTTT
NA,TRBD2,TRBJ2-1,TRBV5-4,CASSTRLAGSNEQFF,TGTGCCAGCAGCACACGACTAGCGGGCTCTAATGAGCAGTTCTTC
NA,NA,TRBJ2-7,TRBV11-1,CASLQGYEQYF,TGTGCCAGCCTACAGGGATACGAGCAGTACTTC
NA,TRBD1,TRBJ1-6,TRBV5-1,CASSAGTVNSPLHF,TGCGCCAGCAGCGCTGGGACAGTAAATTCACCCCTCCACTTT
NA,TRBD1,TRBJ2-5,TRBV30,CAWGQGQETQYF,TGTGCCTGGGGACAGGGACAAGAGACCCAGTACTTC
NA,NA,TRBJ2-7,TRBV5-1,CASSFSAGASYEQYF,TGCGCCAGCAGCTTCTCGGCAGGGGCCTCCTACGAGCAGTACTTC
once,NA,TRBJ1-4,TRBV14,CASSQILAGLDEKLFF,TGTGCCAGCAGCCAAATTTTGGCAGGGTTGGATGAAAAACTGTTTTTT
NA,NA,TRBJ1-2,TRBV6-5,CASSYSRRGSDGYTF,TGTGCCAGCAGTTACTCGAGGAGAGGCTCTGATGGCTACACCTTC
NA,TRBD2,TRBJ2-7,TRBV11-2,CASSSIGTSGGPSYEQYF,TGTGCCAGCAGCTCAATCGGGACTAGCGGGGGTCCTTCCTACGAGCAGTACTTC
NA,TRBD1,TRBJ2-2,TRBV18,CASSPTGAGELFF,TGTGCCAGCTCCCCCACAGGGGCCGGGGAGCTGTTTTTT
NA,NA,TRBJ1-1,TRBV12-3/TRBV12-4,CASSGGGTEAFF,TGTGCCAGCTCCGGGGGGGGGACTGAAGCTTTCTTT